This T cell receptor beta chain is drawn from a study of blood T cell repertoires in COVID-19 (dated by TCRdb to 2020 to 2022). Concerning the study at large: Collaborator samples came from the United States, Italy and Spain and covered acute and convalescent phases of COVID-19. The material from the prospective study consisted of cDNA or gDNA derived from T cells, B-cell-depleted T cells, or PBMCs. Subjects who had been exposed to COVID-19, were actively infected with it, or had recovered from it provided the deeply sampled blood TCRbeta repertoires that made up the dataset. A freely available public database, intended as a resource for researchers studying the immune response to SARS-CoV-2, is where the repertoires were released. The samples were drawn from two sources: the first 160 participants of the ongoing ImmuneRACE study, and 950 to 1,500 subjects contributed by 6 global collaborators. Nearly every sample came with metadata listing a de-identified subject ID, COVID-19 status, age in years and sex. Where available, HLA class I and class II types were obtained from metadata supplied by the sample provider rather than from assay-based typing. Beyond this particular receptor, the publication reports: The amount of clinical and demographic metadata varied by source and participant and was provided uncurated.

Note on this clone: The antigen it recognizes is unknown. The sample holds no much larger clone one base away, and base qualities are not on file.

The immunoSEQ Assay, a bias-controlled multiplex PCR, was used to amplify TCRbeta CDR3 regions from genomic DNA. On the study's bioinformatics: Within the assay, amplification of reference gene primers was used to estimate how many nucleated cells each sample contained. To quantify the absolute abundance of each unique TCRbeta CDR3 rearrangement, sequence reads were collapsed and filtered. For each sample, productive Simpson clonality was calculated by taking the square root of Simpson's diversity index across productive rearrangements. As stored in TCRdb, this immuneACCESS dataset retains in-frame rearrangements with V and J assigned. A fraction of the clones does not appear; measured against another copy, unresolved V genes explain less than half of the discrepancy, and the remainder lacks a known reason. V and J calls and clone size are copied from that table; D and trimming were computed from the DNA. The sample contains 170,000 or so clones, roughly 90% of them found a single time. The biggest ten clones account for around 6.5% of the sample.

Relative to germline, V is missing 5 bases and J is missing 2 bases, with 3 bases of the junction outside any gene match. In the germline V gene (reference sequence), CDR1 corresponds to GTSNPN and CDR2 to SVGIG. From the cysteine through the phenylalanine, the CDR3 covers 13 amino acids. The sequence is cut down to CDR3 DNA, 39 bases in frame from base 1. Enrolling through a virtual design, the prospective study's participants ranged in age from roughly 18 to 95 years and lived across roughly 23 United States geographic areas. To assign participants to cohorts, the prospective study relied on clinical history that participants themselves reported in a screening survey and a study questionnaire. Recovered participants in ImmuneRACE Cohort 3 were defined by two consecutive negative NP/OP PCR tests, clearance by a healthcare professional, or resolution of symptoms. Each participant in the prospective study had whole blood, serum and a nasopharyngeal or oropharyngeal swab collected by mobile phlebotomists. Participants in the prospective study had the option to provide additional blood draws and questionnaires over a roughly 2-month period. Prospective study blood samples were shipped either frozen or at room temperature before DNA extraction.

The chain employs TRBV30 and TRBJ1-5; TRBD1 aligns with 7 central bases. The TCR sequence derives from a woman aged 45-59 years who had recovered from COVID-19. Sequenced: PBMCs or T cells enriched from blood (not recorded which). The sequence in DNA is TGTGCCTGGGGGACAGCCCGCAATCAGCCCCAGCATTTT. This translates into CAWGTARNQPQHF.